These T cell receptor beta chains were read from a single sample in a study of CD8 T cells in Susac syndrome. TCRdb analysed the immunoSEQ multiplex PCR reads with MiXCR anew, one entry per CDR3 protein. Of under 20,000 distinct CDR3 sequences in the sample, around 96% were seen once. Specimen: CD8+ T cells from PBMCs. Receptors were obtained from a human donor in good health. Both conserved end residues are part of each CDR3. A D gene is named only where the DNA matches it firmly. A clone size is listed for some rows: how often the clone was seen (once, few, many), or a class if it is expanded.

d_gene | j_gene | abundance | v_gene | CDR3nt | CDR3aa
. | TRBJ2-5 | . | TRBV3-1 | TGTGCCAGCAGCCATGGAGACACATGGGGGGAGACCCAGTACTTC | CASSHGDTWGETQYF
. | TRBJ1-1 | . | TRBV5-4 | TGTGCCAGCAGTGACTGGGACGCGCCCGCTGAAGCTTTCTTT | CASSDWDAPAEAFF
TRBD2 | TRBJ2-1 | . | TRBV20-1 | TGCAGTGCTAGAGAATTAGCGGGAGGCAACAATGAGCAGTTCTTC | CSARELAGGNNEQFF
. | TRBJ2-1 | . | TRBV3-1 | TGTGCCAGCAGCCGAGACTGGGAGACCTACAATGAGCAGTTCTTC | CASSRDWETYNEQFF
TRBD1 | TRBJ1-2 | . | TRBV27 | TGTGCCAGCAAAGGACAGGGGGCCTTCTATGGCTACACCTTC | CASKGQGAFYGYTF
. | TRBJ2-1 | . | TRBV7-3 | TGTGCCAGCAGCTTAATCCATACTACGTCCGACTCCTACAATGAGCAGTTCTTC | CASSLIHTTSDSYNEQFF
. | TRBJ2-1 | . | TRBV7-2 | TGTGCCAGCAGCTTTATGACAGACCCGGTCGGTATCTCCTACAATGAGCAGTTCTTC | CASSFMTDPVGISYNEQFF
TRBD1 | TRBJ1-2 | . | TRBV7-9 | TGTGCCAGCAGTACAAAGAAGGAGGACAGGTGGGGAAGTGGCTACACCTTC | CASSTKKEDRWGSGYTF
TRBD2 | TRBJ2-7 | . | TRBV28 | TGTGCCAGCAGCCGCCTGGAGGCTAGCGGGACATCCTACGAGCAGTACTTC | CASSRLEASGTSYEQYF
. | TRBJ2-5 | . | TRBV6-6 | TGTGCCAGCAGTTACTCGGAAGGGCCGGGGAAGACCCAGTACTTC | CASSYSEGPGKTQYF
TRBD2 | TRBJ2-1 | . | TRBV30 | TGTGCCTGGAGTTCTTGGGGTAGCGGGGTTGGGTGGGGTGAGCAGTTCTTC | CAWSSWGSGVGWGEQFF
TRBD2 | TRBJ2-1 | . | TRBV7-9 | TGTGCCAGCAGTGATAGCGGGAGGTACAATGAGCAGTTCTTC | CASSDSGRYNEQFF
. | TRBJ2-3 | . | TRBV6-2/TRBV6-3 | TGTGCCAGCAGTTACAGTGGAGCCCCAGATACGCAGTATTTT | CASSYSGAPDTQYF
. | TRBJ2-7 | few | TRBV28 | TGTGCCAGCAGTCCCCAGCGGTTCTCCTACGAGCAGTACTTC | CASSPQRFSYEQYF
TRBD1 | TRBJ2-1 | . | TRBV20-1 | TGCAGTGCTATCGAGGACAGGGTCGCTAGTGAGCAGTTCTTC | CSAIEDRVASEQFF
. | TRBJ1-2 | . | TRBV5-8 | TGTGCCAGCACCTCATTCGTTGGGACCTATGGCTACACCTTC | CASTSFVGTYGYTF
. | TRBJ1-2 | . | TRBV7-9 | TGTGCCAGCACCAAAGGGGGTGATGGCTACACCTTC | CASTKGGDGYTF
TRBD2 | TRBJ2-1 | . | TRBV9 | TGTGCCAGCAGCAAGGACTACGGGAGGGCCCACAATGAGCAGTTCTTC | CASSKDYGRAHNEQFF
TRBD2 | TRBJ2-1 | . | TRBV5-1 | TGCGCCAGCAGCCCTGGACTAGCGGAGAGTCTCCCGTACAATGAGCAGTTCTTC | CASSPGLAESLPYNEQFF
. | TRBJ2-1 | once | TRBV6-2/TRBV6-3 | TGTGCCAGCAGTTACCAGTACTACAATGAGCAGTTCTTC | CASSYQYYNEQFF
. | TRBJ2-1 | . | TRBV7-9 | TGTGCCAGCAGCCACCCGGGACCAATCTACAATGAGCAGTTCTTC | CASSHPGPIYNEQFF
. | TRBJ2-7 | . | TRBV19 | TGTGCCAGTAGTATATTCCTTGCCTACGAGCAGTACTTC | CASSIFLAYEQYF
. | TRBJ2-2 | . | TRBV29-1 | TGCAGCGTTGAGAACACCGGGGAGCTGTTTTTT | CSVENTGELFF
. | TRBJ1-1 | . | TRBV6-2/TRBV6-3 | TGTGCCAGCAGCCCCTTCCCAGATTTCGGTGAAGCTTTCTTT | CASSPFPDFGEAFF
. | TRBJ1-2 | . | TRBV3-1 | TGTGCCAGCAGCCAAGATCGAGGGCTCGTCTATGGCTACACCTTC | CASSQDRGLVYGYTF
TRBD2 | TRBJ2-5 | . | TRBV28 | TGTGCCAGCGAAACGAGCGGGAGTAGCGAGACCCAGTACTTC | CASETSGSSETQYF
. | TRBJ2-3 | . | TRBV13 | TGTGCCAGCAGCTTGATTGGGAGCACAGATACGCAGTATTTT | CASSLIGSTDTQYF